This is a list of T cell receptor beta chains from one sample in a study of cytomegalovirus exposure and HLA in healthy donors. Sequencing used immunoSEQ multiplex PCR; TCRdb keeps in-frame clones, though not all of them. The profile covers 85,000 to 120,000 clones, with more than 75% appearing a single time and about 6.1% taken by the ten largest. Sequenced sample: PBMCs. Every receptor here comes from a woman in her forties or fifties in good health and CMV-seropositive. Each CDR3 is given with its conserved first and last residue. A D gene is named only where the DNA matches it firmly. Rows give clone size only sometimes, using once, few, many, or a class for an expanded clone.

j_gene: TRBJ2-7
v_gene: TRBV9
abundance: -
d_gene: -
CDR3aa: CASSTSTGNEQYF
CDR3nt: TGTGCCAGCAGCACTTCCACGGGGAACGAGCAGTACTTC

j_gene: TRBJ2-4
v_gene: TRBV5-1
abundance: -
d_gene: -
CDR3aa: CASSLGPGGKNIQYF
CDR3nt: TGCGCCAGCAGCTTGGGTCCCGGTGGCAAAAACATTCAGTACTTC

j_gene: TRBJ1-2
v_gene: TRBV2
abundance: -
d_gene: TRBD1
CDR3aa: CASSVEGQGGYGYTF
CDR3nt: TGTGCCAGCAGTGTCGAAGGACAGGGCGGCTATGGCTACACCTTC

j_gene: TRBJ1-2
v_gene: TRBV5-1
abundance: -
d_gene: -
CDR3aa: CASSLGQASYGYTF
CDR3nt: TGCGCCAGCAGCTTGGGACAGGCCTCTTATGGCTACACCTTC

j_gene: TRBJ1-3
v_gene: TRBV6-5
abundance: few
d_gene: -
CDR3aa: CASSPTGTLGNTIYF
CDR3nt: TGTGCCAGCAGTCCCACAGGGACCCTAGGAAACACCATATATTTT

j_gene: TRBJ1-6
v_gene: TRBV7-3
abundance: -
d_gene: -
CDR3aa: CASSLGGQGPLHF
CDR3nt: TGTGCCAGCAGCTTAGGGGGACAAGGACCCCTCCACTTT

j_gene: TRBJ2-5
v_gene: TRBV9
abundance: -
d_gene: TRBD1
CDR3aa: CASSSRTGQETQYF
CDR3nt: TGTGCCAGCAGCTCCCGGACAGGGCAAGAGACCCAGTACTTC

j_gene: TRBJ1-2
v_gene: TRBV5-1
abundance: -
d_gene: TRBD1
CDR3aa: CASSLDGRGSHYGYTF
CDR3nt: TGCGCCAGCAGCTTGGATGGCAGGGGGAGTCACTATGGCTACACCTTC

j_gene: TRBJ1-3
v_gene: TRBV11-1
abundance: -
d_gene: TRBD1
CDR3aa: CASSFRTGTGNTIYF
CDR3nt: TGTGCCAGCAGCTTCCGGACAGGGACTGGAAACACCATATATTTT

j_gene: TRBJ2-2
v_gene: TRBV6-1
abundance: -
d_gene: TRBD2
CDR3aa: CASSELAGGPTGELFF
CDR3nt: TGTGCCAGCAGTGAACTAGCGGGGGGGCCCACCGGGGAGCTGTTTTTT

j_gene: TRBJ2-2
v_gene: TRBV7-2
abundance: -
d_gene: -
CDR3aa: CASSSHAGELFF
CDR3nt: TGTGCCAGCAGTTCCCATGCCGGGGAGCTGTTTTTT

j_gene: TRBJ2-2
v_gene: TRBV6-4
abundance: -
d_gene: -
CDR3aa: CASSDSGVGELFF
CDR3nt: TGTGCCAGCAGTGACTCGGGAGTCGGGGAGCTGTTTTTT

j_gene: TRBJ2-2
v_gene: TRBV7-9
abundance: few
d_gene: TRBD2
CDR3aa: CSSPGGKAYYTGELFF
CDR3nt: TGTTCCAGCCCGGGAGGGAAGGCGTATTACACCGGGGAGCTGTTTTTT

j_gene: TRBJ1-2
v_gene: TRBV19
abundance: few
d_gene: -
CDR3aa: CASSIDTGSGYTF
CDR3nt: TGTGCCAGTAGTATAGATACAGGATCTGGCTACACCTTC

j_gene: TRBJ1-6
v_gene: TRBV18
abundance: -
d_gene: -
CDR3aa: CASSSIDSNNSPLHF
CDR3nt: TGTGCCAGCTCATCAATTGACAGCAATAATTCACCCCTCCACTTT

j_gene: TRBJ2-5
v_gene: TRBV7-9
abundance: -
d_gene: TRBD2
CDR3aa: CASSSGLAGETQYF
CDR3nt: TGTGCCAGCAGCTCGGGACTAGCGGGGGAGACCCAGTACTTC

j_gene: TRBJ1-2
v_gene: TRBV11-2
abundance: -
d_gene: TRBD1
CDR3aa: CASSSLRTGGYGYTF
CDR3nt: TGTGCCAGCAGCTCGCTTCGGACAGGCGGCTATGGCTACACCTTC

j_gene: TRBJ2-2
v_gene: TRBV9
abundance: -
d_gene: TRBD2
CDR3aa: CASSALLAADTGELFF
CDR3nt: TGTGCCAGCAGCGCCCTCCTAGCGGCCGACACCGGGGAGCTGTTTTTT

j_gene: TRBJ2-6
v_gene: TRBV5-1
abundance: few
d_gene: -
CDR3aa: CASSLGQFSGANVLTF
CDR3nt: TGCGCCAGCAGCTTGGGGCAGTTCTCTGGGGCCAACGTCCTGACTTTC

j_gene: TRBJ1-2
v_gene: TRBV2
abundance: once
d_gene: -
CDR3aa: CVGTPNYGYTF
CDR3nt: TGTGTGGGGACTCCTAACTATGGCTACACCTTC

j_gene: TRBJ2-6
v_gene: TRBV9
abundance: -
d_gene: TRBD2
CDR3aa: CASSVVGGDGANVLTF
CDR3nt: TGTGCCAGCAGCGTAGTGGGGGGGGATGGGGCCAACGTCCTGACTTTC

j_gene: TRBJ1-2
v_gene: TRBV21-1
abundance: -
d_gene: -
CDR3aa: CASSKDQENPPRWEGNGYTF
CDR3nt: TGTGCCAGCAGCAAAGACCAAGAGAACCCCCCCAGGTGGGAGGGAAATGGCTACACCTTC

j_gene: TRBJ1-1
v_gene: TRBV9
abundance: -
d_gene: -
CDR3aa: CASSVAGNTEAFF
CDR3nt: TGTGCCAGCAGCGTAGCAGGGAACACTGAAGCTTTCTTT

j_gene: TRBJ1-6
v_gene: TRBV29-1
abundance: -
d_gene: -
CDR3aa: CSVGGGREPLHF
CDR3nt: TGCAGCGTTGGCGGGGGGCGGGAACCCCTCCACTTT

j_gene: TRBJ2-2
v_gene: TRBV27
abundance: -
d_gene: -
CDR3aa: CASSFNGADTGELFF
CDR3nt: TGTGCCAGCAGTTTTAATGGGGCCGACACCGGGGAGCTGTTTTTT

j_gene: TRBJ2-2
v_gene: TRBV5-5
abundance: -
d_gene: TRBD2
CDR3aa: CASSLRGGNTGELFF
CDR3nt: TGTGCCAGCAGCTTGCGGGGGGGGAACACCGGGGAGCTGTTTTTT

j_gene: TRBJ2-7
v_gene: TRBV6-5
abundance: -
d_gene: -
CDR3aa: CASSYSPGEGEQYF
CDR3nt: TGTGCCAGCAGTTACTCCCCAGGGGAGGGCGAGCAGTACTTC

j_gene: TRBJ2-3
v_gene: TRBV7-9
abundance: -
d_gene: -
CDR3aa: CASSPETDTQYF
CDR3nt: TGTGCCAGCAGCCCTGAGACAGATACGCAGTATTTT

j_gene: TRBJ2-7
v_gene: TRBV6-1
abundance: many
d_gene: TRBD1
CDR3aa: CASSEGPTGGGYEQYF
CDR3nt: TGTGCCAGCAGTGAAGGGCCGACAGGGGGCGGATACGAGCAGTACTTC

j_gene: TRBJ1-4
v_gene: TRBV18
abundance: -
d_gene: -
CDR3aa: CASSPMRGKNEKLFF
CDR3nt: TGTGCCAGCTCACCAATGAGGGGGAAGAATGAAAAACTGTTTTTT

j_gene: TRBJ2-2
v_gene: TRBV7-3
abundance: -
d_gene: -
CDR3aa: CASSLGHLNTGELFF
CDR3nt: TGTGCCAGCAGCCTGGGGCACTTGAACACCGGGGAGCTGTTTTTT

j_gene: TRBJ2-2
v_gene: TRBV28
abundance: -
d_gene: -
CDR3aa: CASSFPGVAGELFF
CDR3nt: TGTGCCAGCAGTTTCCCAGGGGTAGCCGGGGAGCTGTTTTTT

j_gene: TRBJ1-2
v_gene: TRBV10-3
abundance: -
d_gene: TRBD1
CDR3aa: CAISGGQGIANYGYTF
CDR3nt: TGTGCCATCAGTGGGGGACAGGGCATAGCTAACTATGGCTACACCTTC

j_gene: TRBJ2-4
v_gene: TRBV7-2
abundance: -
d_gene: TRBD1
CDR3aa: CASSVGQGNIQYF
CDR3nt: TGTGCCAGCAGCGTCGGACAGGGAAACATTCAGTACTTC

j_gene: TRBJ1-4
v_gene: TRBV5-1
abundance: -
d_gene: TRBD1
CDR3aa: CASSREGTVEKLFF
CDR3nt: TGCGCCAGCAGCCGAGAGGGGACAGTTGAAAAACTGTTTTTT

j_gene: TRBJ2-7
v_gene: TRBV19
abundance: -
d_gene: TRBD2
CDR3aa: CASSPGPRLALSYEQYF
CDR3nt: TGTGCCAGTAGTCCCGGTCCCCGACTAGCGTTATCCTACGAGCAGTACTTC

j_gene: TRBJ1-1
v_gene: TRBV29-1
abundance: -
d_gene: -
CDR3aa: CSVSTGMNTEAFF
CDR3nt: TGCAGCGTCTCAACAGGGATGAACACTGAAGCTTTCTTT

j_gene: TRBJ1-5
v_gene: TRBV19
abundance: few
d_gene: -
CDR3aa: CASRGPFWNQPQHF
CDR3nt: TGTGCCAGTAGGGGCCCCTTCTGGAATCAGCCCCAGCATTTT

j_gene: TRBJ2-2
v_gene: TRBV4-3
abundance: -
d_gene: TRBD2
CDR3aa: CASSPRETGGHTGELFF
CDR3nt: TGCGCCAGCAGCCCCAGAGAAACGGGGGGGCACACCGGGGAGCTGTTTTTT

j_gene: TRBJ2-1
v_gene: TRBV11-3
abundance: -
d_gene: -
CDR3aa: CASSPQGSYNEQFF
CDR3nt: TGTGCCAGCAGCCCTCAGGGCTCCTACAATGAGCAGTTCTTC

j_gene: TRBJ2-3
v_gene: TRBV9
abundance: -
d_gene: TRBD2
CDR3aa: CASSVSGGQPTDTQYF
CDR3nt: TGTGCCAGCAGCGTTAGCGGGGGGCAACCCACAGATACGCAGTATTTT

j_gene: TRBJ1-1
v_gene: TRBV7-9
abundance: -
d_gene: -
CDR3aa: CASSPPRTLKNTEAFF
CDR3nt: TGTGCCAGCAGTCCCCCCCGGACACTGAAGAACACTGAAGCTTTCTTT

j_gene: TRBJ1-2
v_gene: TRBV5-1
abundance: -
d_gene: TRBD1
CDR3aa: CASSLGQGVGYTF
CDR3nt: TGCGCCAGCAGCTTGGGACAGGGTGTTGGCTACACCTTC

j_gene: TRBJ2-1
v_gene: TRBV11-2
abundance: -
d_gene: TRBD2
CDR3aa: CASSEIAGGPYNEQFF
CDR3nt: TGTGCCAGCAGTGAGATAGCGGGGGGGCCCTACAATGAGCAGTTCTTC

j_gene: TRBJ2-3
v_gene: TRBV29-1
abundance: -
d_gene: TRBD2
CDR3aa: CSVSGGAPDTQYF
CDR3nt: TGCAGCGTTAGCGGGGGGGCCCCAGATACGCAGTATTTT

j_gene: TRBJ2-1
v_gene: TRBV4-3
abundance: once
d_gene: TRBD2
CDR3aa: CASSPGTSGNEQFF
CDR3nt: TGCGCCAGCAGCCCCGGGACTAGCGGCAATGAGCAGTTCTTC

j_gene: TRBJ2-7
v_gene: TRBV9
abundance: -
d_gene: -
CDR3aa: CASSPRGSYEQYF
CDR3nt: TGTGCCAGCAGCCCCCGGGGGTCCTACGAGCAGTACTTC